The rows below give T cell receptor beta chains drawn from one sample of a study of blood T cells in healthy people across ages. In TCRdb, the 5' RACE reads were re-called with MiXCR into one record per CDR3 protein. The sample lists about 1.4 million distinct CDR3 sequences, approximately 60% occurring once. Source material: blood. The origin of the receptors is a man between 18 and 35 years old in good health. Both conserved end residues are trimmed from each CDR3.

>TRBV12-3/TRBV12-4
ASSSPGQGLDTQY
>TRBV7-2
ASSLDQGAQVYGYT
>TRBV7-2
ASSPSFRVNEQF
>TRBV6-5
ASGRTMPY
>TRBV15
ATSRDWGQETQY
>TRBV24-1
ATSDTGTAFRGYT
>TRBV5-1
ASSREGSPSTDTQY
>TRBV5-1
ASSLASGGFTDTQY
>TRBV10-3
AISEPSIGATSGANVLT
>TRBV29-1
SLRGTSVTDAQY
>TRBV10-3
AISETTDRSGYT
>TRBV11-2
ASSAQTATEAQY
>TRBV20-1
SARAGQGLYNEQF
>TRBV12-3/TRBV12-4
ASSRTSGHQETQY
>TRBV20-1
RAAGTGDSPLH
>TRBV27
ASRRTGGDEQF
>TRBV13
ASSSRQRLGYGYT
>TRBV29-1
SARGRYFNIQY
>TRBV27
ASSSGEGAEKLF
>TRBV5-1
ASHGTKDTQY
>TRBV5-1
ASNIGTGEYEQY
>TRBV6-2/TRBV6-3
ASSYNSMQYNEQF
>TRBV6-7
ASSYPKGVTEQY
>TRBV9
ASSAGQGSDEQY
>TRBV28
ASSLKLRQERGYT
>TRBV12-3/TRBV12-4
ASSLIRDGYT
>TRBV2
ASSPHSDEAF
>TRBV6-1
ASSTSLWTEHRYEQY
>TRBV7-9
ASIPEVWHTDTQY
>TRBV20-1
SARGRTNTEAF
>TRBV9
ASSTGTSGRLYEQY
>TRBV29-1
SIEDGTVSTYEQY
>TRBV2
ASSEYGSTVGELF
>TRBV21-1
ASSPRTVVESQSGELF
>TRBV10-3
AIAWDNEQF
>TRBV7-2
ASSLVGRQAVHTEAF
>TRBV2
ASKIDHYEQY
>TRBV19
ASSIRTSNEQF
>TRBV9
ASRVALGYTDTQY
>TRBV20-1
SARASGTETQY
>TRBV6-1
ASSEAPWGGNTEAF
>TRBV7-2
ASSPTGTGDYGYT
>TRBV4-1
ASSQVEGDNEQY
>TRBV5-1
ASSLGYGSYEQS
>TRBV20-1
SAGALARPPDTQY